What follows describes a single T cell receptor beta chain. Its target is not known. The data were obtained in a study of T-cell memory formation after mild COVID-19. Study-wide results and caveats: The finding that pre-infection memory included some responding clones suggested that cross-reactive memory joined.

Via MiXCR, TCRdb re-called the 5' RACE reads, giving one row per CDR3 protein. The sample carries fewer than 650,000 distinct CDR3 sequences, roughly 20% recorded once. Trimming took off 3 bases at V and 4 bases at J, with 8 bases between the two ends. Germline CDR1 reads MGHRA; CDR2 reads YSYEKL. This CDR3 contains 13 residues. The chain employs TRBV4-1 and TRBJ2-3; D might be TRBD2 (5 bases). Source material: PBMCs or a T cell subset sorted from them (not recorded which). The TCR originated in an adult woman who had mild COVID-19 (a few samples of this study predate the infection). Cell type and time point are not known. CDR3 protein: CASSQRAPDTQYF. Here the CDR3 DNA reads TGCGCCAGCAGCCAGAGGGCCCCAGATACGCAGTATTTT.